Included here is one T cell receptor beta chain sequence, with context. This may come from a read error, since a much larger clone is one base off. The CDR3 covers 20 residues. The trim removed 0 bases at V and 2 bases at J, leaving 12 bases unmatched. Germline values: CDR1 SQVTM, CDR2 ANQGSEA. MiXCR, run by TCRdb on the 5' RACE reads, gives a single entry per CDR3 protein. Among fewer than 80,000 distinct CDR3 sequences listed, around 5.2% were seen once. The entry originates in a study of neurological immune-mediated disorders. The clonotype was recovered from a woman aged 25 to 39 with multiple sclerosis. The sample taken for sequencing was PBMCs. The chain links TRBV29-1 to TRBJ2-1; 14 positions agree with TRBD2. The CDR3 coding sequence is TGCAGCGTTGAAGACGTCGGACTAGCGGGGGGTGGGTGGCCCTACAATGAGCAGTTCTTC. Protein: CSVEDVGLAGGGWPYNEQFF.